A single sample gave rise to the 28 T cell receptor beta chains below, sequenced in a study of memory CD4+ T cells and cytomegalovirus serostatus. The protocol was immunoSEQ multiplex PCR, while the TCRdb copy is restricted to in-frame clones and leaves out a portion. This table has 55,000 to 65,000 clones, about 81% appearing once. The sort gate was single viable CD3+CD4+CD8-CD45RO+ cells for memory CD4+ T cells. Material: memory CD4+ T cells from blood. Receptor source: an adult in good health and CMV-seronegative.

The J gene is TRBJ1-1, the V gene TRBV6-5; D unresolved. V lost 0 bases to trimming and J lost 6 bases, with 8 bases between them. The CDR3 length is 13 residues. CDR1 and CDR2 from the germline V gene are MNHEY and SVGAGI. The CDR3 DNA sequence: TGTGCCAGCAGTTACTCGATAGTTTCTGAAGCTTTCTTT. Translated: CASSYSIVSEAFF.

The chain couples TRBV25-1 to TRBJ1-4, with no clear D. The CDR3 totals 14 residues. Trimming pared 3 bases from V and 8 bases from J, leaving 13 bases between. Germline CDR1 and CDR2: MGHDK and SYGVNS. The CDR3 region is CASSDTGFGEKLFF. CDR3 sequence (DNA): TGTGCCAGCAGTGATACGGGATTTGGCGAAAAACTGTTTTTT.

The chain has TRBV12-5 and TRBJ2-3; TRBD2 might be the D (5 bases). Per germline, CDR1 LGHNT and CDR2 FRNRAP. The germline V and J ends were trimmed by 0 bases and 2 bases, with 24 bases remaining between them. The CDR3 runs 20 residues. The CDR3 protein is CASGLVLTRAKPNVTDTQYF. CDR3 DNA sequence: TGTGCTAGTGGTTTGGTTTTAACGAGGGCTAAACCAAACGTCACAGATACGCAGTATTTT.

The chain recombines TRBV12-5 with TRBJ1-4; perhaps TRBD1 as D (5 bases). Trimming cost V 7 bases and J 8 bases, with 17 bases left between them. CDR1 and CDR2 (germline): LGHNT, FRNRAP. The CDR3 length is 14 residues. CDR3 sequence: CASAGRRVGEKLFF. The DNA of the CDR3 is TGTGCTAGTGCCGGTCGCAGGGTTGGGGAAAAACTGTTTTTT.

CDR3 in DNA: TGTGCCAGCAGCTTACCACCTAGTCCCGAGCAGTTCTTC. It encodes CASSLPPSPEQFF. V is TRBV7-2 and J is TRBJ2-1; D not resolved. CDR1 SGHTA and CDR2 FQGNSA come from the germline V gene. The V end was cut by 2 bases, the J end by 10 bases, with 12 bases between. The CDR3 runs 13 residues. The variable domain in full, with the rest retrieved from reference TRBV7-2 and TRBJ2-1, is GAGVSQSPSNKVTEKGKDVELRCDPISGHTALYWYRQSLGQGLEFLIYFQGNSAPDKSGLPSDRFSAERTGGSVSTLTIQRTQQEDSAVYLCASSLPPSPEQFFGPGTRLTVL.

This rearrangement joins TRBV28 to TRBJ2-1, with 15 bases aligning to TRBD2. Germline-derived CDR1 and CDR2 are MDHEN and SYDVKM. This CDR3 comprises 15 residues. V was pared by 6 bases and J by 6 bases, with 3 bases of the junction left unmatched. This CDR3 is CASSRTSGRANEQFF. DNA for the CDR3: TGTGCCAGCAGCCGGACTAGCGGGAGGGCCAATGAGCAGTTCTTC.

The gene calls are TRBV28 and TRBJ2-1; D is unclear. The CDR3 totals 13 residues. Germline-derived CDR1 and CDR2 are MDHEN and SYDVKM. The germline V and J ends were trimmed by 1 base and 9 bases, with 10 bases remaining between them. CDR3 coding DNA: TGTGCCAGCAGTTTATATTCGGGCAGTGAGCAGTTCTTC. Translating gives CASSLYSGSEQFF.

This clone showed up just once. The chain links TRBV20-1 to TRBJ2-7; D is undetermined. Trimming cost V 5 bases and J 2 bases, with 4 bases left between them. In germline, CDR1 is DFQATT, CDR2 SNEGSKA (reference sequence). This CDR3 is 10 amino acids long. In DNA form, the CDR3 reads TGCAGTGCTGGACCCTACGAGCAGTACTTC. Translating gives CSAGPYEQYF.

V usage is TRBV11-2 and J usage is TRBJ2-7; possibly TRBD1 or TRBD2 for D (5 bases each). Germline CDR1 and CDR2: SGHAT and FQNNGV. The CDR3 sequence is 17 residues long. Trimming took 1 base from V and 3 from J, leaving 19 bases between them. CDR3: CASSLGYTRGRSYEQYF. CDR3 sequence (DNA): TGTGCCAGCAGCTTAGGTTATACAAGGGGACGAAGCTACGAGCAGTACTTC. The complete variable domain, with remaining parts taken from reference TRBV11-2 and TRBJ2-7, reads EAGVAQSPRYKIIEKRQSVAFWCNPISGHATLYWYQQILGQGPKLLIQFQNNGVVDDSQLPKDRFSAERLKGVDSTLKIQPAKLEDSAVYLCASSLGYTRGRSYEQYFGPGTRLTVT.

In its sample, this clone was seen a few times. J is TRBJ1-2 and V is TRBV6-6; D unresolved. Germline loops: CDR1 MNHNY, CDR2 SVGAGI (reference sequence). The CDR3 consists of 12 residues. The ends were cut back, 7 bases at V and 8 bases at J, with 14 bases in the middle. The CDR3 here is CASNLPGSGYTF. Written as DNA, the CDR3 is TGTGCCAGCAATTTACCAGGTTCGGGCTACACCTTC.

This clone was seen a handful of times. The J gene is TRBJ2-7, the V gene TRBV2, with 9 bases aligning to TRBD2. V dropped 9 bases and J dropped 3; count of bases not matched to a gene: 15. CDR3 size: 16 residues. The germline CDR1 and CDR2 sequences are SNHLY and FYNNEI. The CDR3 DNA reads as TGTGCCAGGGGGGGAGCGGGAGGAAGTAATTACTACGAGCAGTACTTC. Translated: CARGGAGGSNYYEQYF.

The genes are TRBV4-1 and TRBJ1-6; TRBD1 matches at 8 bases. Germline V gives CDR1 MGHRA, CDR2 YSYEKL. This CDR3 region has 15 residues. Unmatched junction bases numbered 4, after V lost 4 bases and J lost 5 bases. The CDR3 DNA sequence: TGCGCCAGCAGCCTGCGACAGGGGAATAATTCACCCCTCCACTTT. This sequence encodes CASSLRQGNNSPLHF.

V is TRBV28 and J is TRBJ2-1; 13 bases map to TRBD2. V lost 4 bases, J lost 2 bases, and 2 bases stayed unmatched. CDR3 size: 16 residues. Germline V CDR1 and CDR2: MDHEN, SYDVKM. The CDR3 sequence is CASSSGTSGTYNEQFF. The CDR3 nucleotides are TGTGCCAGCAGTTCGGGGACTAGCGGGACCTACAATGAGCAGTTCTTC.

The chain links TRBV27 to TRBJ1-2; no firm D call. Trimming stripped 5 bases from V and 8 bases from J, with 15 bases between. Germline CDR1 reads MNHEY; CDR2 reads SMNVEV (reference sequence). The CDR3 is 13 residues long. The CDR3 region is CASSADQASGYTF. Here the CDR3 DNA reads TGTGCCAGCAGTGCAGATCAGGCGTCCGGCTACACCTTC.

Worth noting for this clone: Germline is not matched at one junction end, which may reflect a read error. This chain joins TRBV11-1 and TRBJ2-7; D is possibly TRBD1 or TRBD2 (6 bases each). Looked up from germline, CDR1 is SGHAT and CDR2 is FQDESV (reference sequence). The CDR3 has 18 amino acids. CDR3 in amino acids: CASSLVGGRTASSYEQYF. In nucleotides, the CDR3 is TGTGCCAGCAGTTTAGTCGGGGGAAGGACAGCGAGCTCCTACGAGCAGTACTTC.

The chain joins TRBV7-9 to TRBJ2-7; unclear D gene. CDR1 is SEHNR, CDR2 FQNEAQ, per germline (reference sequence). The CDR3 is 12 amino acids. Trimming took 8 bases from V and 0 from J, leaving 8 bases between them. The CDR3 reads CASDSLSYEQYF. As DNA, the CDR3 is TGTGCCAGCGACTCCCTCTCCTACGAGCAGTACTTC. Full variable domain (missing parts from reference TRBV7-9 and TRBJ2-7): DTGVSQNPRHKITKRGQNVTFRCDPISEHNRLYWYRQTLGQGPEFLTYFQNEAQLEKSRLLSDRFSAERPKGSFSTLEIQRTEQGDSAMYLCASDSLSYEQYFGPGTRLTVT.

CDR3 DNA: TGTGCCAGCAGTTTAGGGTCTCAGGATGGTGGCTACACCTTC. Translating gives CASSLGSQDGGYTF. V gene TRBV28 combines with J gene TRBJ1-2; no definite D call. V dropped 2 bases and J dropped 7 bases, with 14 bases sitting between them. This CDR3 has 14 amino acids. Germline V gene data show CDR1 as MDHEN and CDR2 as SYDVKM.

The chain carries TRBV7-6 and TRBJ2-5; D not resolved. The CDR3 has 13 residues. The ends were cut back, 1 base at V and 5 bases at J, with 8 bases in the middle. Per the germline V gene, CDR1 is SGHVS and CDR2 is FNYEAQ. The CDR3 DNA reads TGTGCCAGCAGCTTAGATCTCATTGAGACCCAGTACTTC. This sequence encodes CASSLDLIETQYF. Looking up the rest from reference TRBV7-6 and TRBJ2-5 gives the full variable domain: GAGVSQSPRYKVTKRGQDVALRCDPISGHVSLYWYRQALGQGPEFLTYFNYEAQQDKSGLPNDRFSAERPEGSISTLTIQRTEQRDSAMYRCASSLDLIETQYFGPGTRLLVL.

The J gene is TRBJ2-3, the V gene TRBV5-6; TRBD1 is a possible D gene (6 bases). Between the trimmed V and J ends, which lost 4 bases and 0 bases, there was a span of 15 bases. The CDR3 covers 16 residues. Germline V gene sequence: CDR1 SGHDT, CDR2 YYEEEE. In DNA, the CDR3 is TGTGCCAGCAGCCCGGACAGATCCTCTAGCACAGATACGCAGTATTTT. Its translation is CASSPDRSSSTDTQYF.

The rearrangement uses TRBV28 and TRBJ2-2; D possibly corresponds to TRBD1 (6 bases). Germline CDR1 and CDR2: MDHEN and SYDVKM. V shed 11 bases and J shed 1 base, with 23 bases lying between them. There are 17 residues in the CDR3. The CDR3 DNA sequence: TGTGCCGCCCTGAAGGCAGGGGTAGCAGTGAACACCGGGGAGCTGTTTTTT. Encoded protein: CAALKAGVAVNTGELFF. Full variable domain (rest looked up from reference TRBV28 and TRBJ2-2): DVKVTQSSRYLVKRTGEKVFLECVQDMDHENMFWYRQDPGLGLRLIYFSYDVKMKEKGDIPEGYSVSREKKERFSLILESASTNQTSMYLCAALKAGVAVNTGELFFGEGSRLTVL.

This clone appeared once. The V call is TRBV7-3, the J call TRBJ1-1; 9 nucleotides line up with TRBD1. The CDR3 covers 13 residues. CDR1 and CDR2 from the germline V gene are SGHTA and FQGTGA. With 2 bases clipped from V and 9 bases from J, the junction kept 4 bases outside the gene matches. The CDR3 loop is CASSLGQGRQAFF. The CDR3 nucleotides are TGTGCCAGCAGCTTAGGACAGGGGCGGCAAGCTTTCTTT.

This clone has more than one count but fewer than ten. The chain is built from TRBV7-8 and TRBJ2-3; D might be TRBD2 (5 bases). CDR1 and CDR2 from the germline V gene are SGHVS and FQNEAQ. The CDR3 consists of 16 residues. Trimming left V 5 bases short and J 0 bases short, with 15 bases between. For the CDR3, the DNA is TGTGCCAGCAGCCCGCGCGATGGCGGGAGCACAGATACGCAGTATTTT. Protein product: CASSPRDGGSTDTQYF.

This chain links TRBV7-2 with TRBJ2-6; tentative D call: TRBD2 (5 bases). The CDR3 loop spans 16 amino acids. Germline CDR1 SGHTA, CDR2 FQGNSA. The V end lost 6 bases, the J end lost 0 bases, and 12 bases lay between the germline ends. The CDR3 coding sequence is TGTGCCAGCAGAGAGGACTCCGGCTCTGGGGCCAACGTCCTGACTTTC. It codes for CASREDSGSGANVLTF.

The rearrangement links TRBV6-6 to TRBJ1-3; D uncertain. The CDR3 totals 16 residues. CDR1 MNHNY and CDR2 SVGAGI come from the germline V gene (reference sequence). V lost 2 bases to trimming and J lost 0 bases, with 11 bases between them. The chain's CDR3 is CASSYEGLSSGNTIYF. The CDR3 DNA is TGTGCCAGCAGTTACGAGGGCCTGAGCTCTGGAAACACCATATATTTT.

The chain uses TRBV7-9 and TRBJ1-2, with D possibly matching TRBD1 (5 bases). The germline gives CDR1 SEHNR, CDR2 FQNEAQ (reference sequence). The CDR3 spans 13 residues. Trimming pared 4 bases from V and 5 bases from J, leaving 11 bases between. CDR3 region: CASSSRQKYGYTF. CDR3 coding DNA: TGTGCCAGCAGCTCACGACAGAAGTATGGCTACACCTTC.

This chain connects TRBV5-1 to TRBJ2-3, with D possibly matching TRBD2 (5 bases). With 0 bases removed from V and 2 bases from J, the gap between germline ends came to 10 bases. The germline V gene encodes CDR1 SGHRS and CDR2 YFSETQ. CDR3 length: 15 residues. The CDR3 loop reads CASSLAAVDTDTQYF. Here the CDR3 DNA reads TGCGCCAGCAGCTTGGCAGCGGTAGACACAGATACGCAGTATTTT.

The rearrangement links TRBV7-2 to TRBJ1-1; maybe TRBD1 (6 bases). The V gene's germline CDR1 is SGHTA and CDR2 FQGNSA. With 4 bases removed from V and 1 base from J, the gap between germline ends came to 10 bases. The CDR3 covers 14 residues. The CDR3 bases are TGTGCCAGCAGCTCCCAGACAGGGAACACTGAAGCTTTCTTT. Its protein product is CASSSQTGNTEAFF.

V gene TRBV6-1 combines with J gene TRBJ2-1, with a possible D match to TRBD1 (5 bases). The CDR3 is 12 amino acids. Germline V gene sequence: CDR1 MNHNS, CDR2 SASEGT. Trimming took 4 bases from V and 6 from J, leaving 7 bases between them. This CDR3 is CASSVQGNEQFF. The CDR3 DNA reads TGTGCCAGCAGTGTGCAGGGCAATGAGCAGTTCTTC.